This T cell receptor beta chain came from a study of T cells in narcolepsy. CDR3 length: 15 amino acids. Germline V gene lookup returns CDR1 MNHEY and CDR2 SMNVEV (reference sequence). V shed 3 bases, J shed 8 bases, and the junction held 8 bases outside the gene matches. Clones were sequenced by immunoSEQ multiplex PCR, and TCRdb holds only the in-frame ones, with some missing. Among around 18,000 clones listed, approximately 77% were seen once. This clone was detected once. Sequenced: CD45RA- memory CD8+ T cells from PBMCs. The TCR comes from a human donor with narcolepsy. V and J are TRBV27 and TRBJ2-1; 9 positions agree with TRBD2. CDR3: CASSLGHSGSYEQFF. The CDR3, as DNA: TGTGCCAGCAGTTTGGGGCATAGCGGGAGCTATGAGCAGTTCTTC.